These T cell receptor beta chains were read from a single sample in a study of T cell changes during pregnancy in multiple sclerosis. Generated by immunoSEQ multiplex PCR, the TCRdb table keeps only in-frame clones and is missing some. The repertoire has tens of thousands of clones, just under 95% of them found once; the top ten carry over 3.5%. The sequenced sample was peripheral blood, obtained after pregnancy. Receptors originate from a female donor in good health, enrolled as a control in a pregnancy study. The CDR3 runs from the conserved cysteine through the conserved F or W. D genes are given only for firm matches. Clone size is given for some rows only: seen once, a few or many times, or a class if the clone is expanded.

j_gene,d_gene,abundance,v_gene,CDR3nt,CDR3aa
TRBJ2-6,NA,NA,TRBV29-1,TGCAGCGTTGTTGGAGGGTCTGGGGCCAACGTCCTGACTTTC,CSVVGGSGANVLTF
TRBJ1-3,NA,once,TRBV5-1,TGCGCCAGCAGCCCAGGATCCGGGGGGCTTGGAAACACCATATATTTT,CASSPGSGGLGNTIYF
TRBJ2-4,TRBD2,NA,TRBV7-2,TGTGCCAGCAACACGGGGGGGGCTCAAAACATTCAGTACTTC,CASNTGGAQNIQYF
TRBJ2-5,NA,NA,TRBV4-3,TGCGCCAGCAGCCAAGATCGGGGATGGCAAGAGACCCAGTACTTC,CASSQDRGWQETQYF
TRBJ2-7,TRBD1,NA,TRBV11-2,TGTGCCAGCAGCTTAGGGGTCAGGGGGAACTACGAGCAGTACTTC,CASSLGVRGNYEQYF
TRBJ2-6,TRBD2,NA,TRBV6-4,TGTGCCAGCAGTGAAGTTGGGGGGGCTGGGGCCAACGTCCTGACTTTC,CASSEVGGAGANVLTF
TRBJ2-3,TRBD2,NA,TRBV6-1,TGTGCCAGCCGTCGGGAGGGAACAGATACGCAGTATTTT,CASRREGTDTQYF
TRBJ2-7,TRBD2,NA,TRBV28,TGTGCCAGCAGTTGGGGCGGGGGGGGCTACGAGCAGTACTTC,CASSWGGGGYEQYF
TRBJ1-3,NA,NA,TRBV2,TGTGCCAGCAGCGAAAGGACAGCACACTCTGGAAACACCATATATTTT,CASSERTAHSGNTIYF
TRBJ1-1,NA,NA,TRBV7-9,TGTGCCAGCAGCCTTGAACTCATGAACACTGAAGCTTTCTTT,CASSLELMNTEAFF
TRBJ2-7,NA,NA,TRBV7-9,TGTGCCAGCAGCTCCGGGAGTCCCTACGAGCAGTACTTC,CASSSGSPYEQYF
TRBJ1-2,TRBD1,NA,TRBV5-1,TGCGCCAGCAGCCCAGACAGGGGGTATGGCTACACCTTC,CASSPDRGYGYTF
TRBJ2-5,NA,once,TRBV2,TGTGCCAGCAGTGAAGTGCCCGGGGTTCAAGAGACCCAGTACTTC,CASSEVPGVQETQYF
TRBJ1-2,NA,once,TRBV5-6,TGTGCCAGCAGCTTATCTACAGGGATCTATGGCTACACCTTC,CASSLSTGIYGYTF
TRBJ1-4,NA,NA,TRBV18,TGTGCCAGCTCACCCCGACAGAACAATGAAAAACTGTTTTTT,CASSPRQNNEKLFF
TRBJ2-1,NA,NA,TRBV5-6,TGTGCCAGCAGCAAACTAACTAGGGTAATAGGAAATGAGCAGTTCTTC,CASSKLTRVIGNEQFF
TRBJ2-7,TRBD2,NA,TRBV13,TGTGCCAGCAGGCTAGCGGGGGGCCCCTACGAGCAGTACTTC,CASRLAGGPYEQYF
TRBJ2-1,TRBD2,NA,TRBV28,TGTGCCAGCTGTGGGGGCGGGGGGGTATATGAGCAGTTCTTC,CASCGGGGVYEQFF
TRBJ2-7,TRBD1,NA,TRBV11-2,TGTGCCAGCAGGTATATCCGGGACAGGGACTACGAGCAGTACTTC,CASRYIRDRDYEQYF
TRBJ1-2,NA,NA,TRBV29-1,TGCAGCGTTGAAGAAACAGTCACTAACTATGGCTACACCTTC,CSVEETVTNYGYTF
TRBJ1-1,TRBD1,NA,TRBV7-2,TGTGCCAGCAGCCGAATCCGGGACAGGGGTGGTGAAGCTTTCTTT,CASSRIRDRGGEAFF
TRBJ2-5,NA,NA,TRBV9,TGTGCCAGCAGCGTAGGTGGACAGCGAGAAGAGACCCAGTACTTC,CASSVGGQREETQYF
TRBJ2-3,NA,NA,TRBV7-6,TGTGCCAGCAGCCCTTTCCCGGGCCTTAGCGCGACTCAAGATACGCAGTATTTT,CASSPFPGLSATQDTQYF
TRBJ2-2,TRBD1,NA,TRBV7-3,TGTGCCAGCAGCTTCCGCAGGGGGAGCGGGGAGCTGTTTTTT,CASSFRRGSGELFF
TRBJ2-5,TRBD2,NA,TRBV5-4,TGTGCCAGCAGCTTGGGGACTAGCGGGGTCCAAGAGACCCAGTACTTC,CASSLGTSGVQETQYF
TRBJ1-3,NA,NA,TRBV5-1,TGCGCCAGCAGCTGGGGGGGAACAGGCCGCTCTGGAAACACCATATATTTT,CASSWGGTGRSGNTIYF
TRBJ1-2,NA,NA,TRBV2,TGTGCCAGCAGTCAAGAGAGTGGCTACACCTTC,CASSQESGYTF
TRBJ2-3,NA,few,TRBV6-4,TGTGCCAGCAGTGAAACTGCGGGGACTACAGATACGCAGTATTTT,CASSETAGTTDTQYF
TRBJ2-2,TRBD2,NA,TRBV18,TGTGCCAGCTCGCCCTCGATCCCCCTAGCGGGTAACACCGGGGAGCTGTTTTTT,CASSPSIPLAGNTGELFF